This TCR beta chain is drawn from a study of cytomegalovirus exposure and HLA in healthy donors. Overall study context: Earlier findings included 117 million unique TCR beta sequences obtained from 150 million to 200 million T cells.

13 Jbeta primers and 60 Vbeta primers were used for the PCR. This table comes from immunoSEQ multiplex PCR, and its TCRdb copy is limited to in-frame clones, with some not included. The sample carries approximately 90,000 clones, more than 70% recorded once. The V gene lost 0 bases and the J gene lost 5 bases, with 17 bases spanning the gap. This CDR3 comprises 18 residues. Germline V gives CDR1 LGHNA, CDR2 YSLEER. With regard to this clone: What it binds is not known.

The study, taken as a whole, reports: Indistinguishable V segments such as TRBV6-2 and TRBV6-3 were excluded.

The rearrangement uses TRBV4-3 and TRBJ1-6; no clear D gene. The clonotype comes from a man aged 30 to 39 in good health and CMV-seronegative. The sample taken for sequencing was PBMCs. The CDR3: CASSQDSGGPFDNSPLHF. In DNA form, the CDR3 reads TGCGCCAGCAGCCAAGATAGCGGCGGACCGTTCGATAATTCACCCCTCCACTTT.